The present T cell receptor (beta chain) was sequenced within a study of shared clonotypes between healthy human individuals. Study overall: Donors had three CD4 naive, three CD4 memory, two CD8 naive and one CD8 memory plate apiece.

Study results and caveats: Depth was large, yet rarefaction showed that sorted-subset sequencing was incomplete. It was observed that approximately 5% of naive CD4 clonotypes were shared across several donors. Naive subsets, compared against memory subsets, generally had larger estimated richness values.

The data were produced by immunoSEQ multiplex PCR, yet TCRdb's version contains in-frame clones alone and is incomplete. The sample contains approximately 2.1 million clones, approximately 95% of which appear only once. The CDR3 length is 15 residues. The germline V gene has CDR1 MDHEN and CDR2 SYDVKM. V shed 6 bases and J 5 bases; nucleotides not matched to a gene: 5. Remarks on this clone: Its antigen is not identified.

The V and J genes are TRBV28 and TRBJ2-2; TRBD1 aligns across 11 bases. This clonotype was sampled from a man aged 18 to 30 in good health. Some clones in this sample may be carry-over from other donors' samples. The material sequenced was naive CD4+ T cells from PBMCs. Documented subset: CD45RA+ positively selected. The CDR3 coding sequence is TGTGCCAGCAGAGGGACAGGGGGATTAACCGGGGAGCTGTTTTTT. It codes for CASRGTGGLTGELFF.